These T cell receptor beta chains were read from a single sample in a study of blood T cell repertoires in COVID-19. The protocol was immunoSEQ multiplex PCR, while the TCRdb copy is restricted to in-frame clones and leaves out a portion. The sample records approximately 440,000 clones, about 92% being singletons. The sequenced sample was PBMCs or T cells enriched from blood (not recorded which). These TCRs come from a man younger than 30 who had recovered from COVID-19. CDR3s include the opening cysteine and the closing phenylalanine or tryptophan. A D gene is named only where the DNA matches it firmly. A row's size may be missing; if present it is once, few, many or a size class.

abundance: once; d_gene: TRBD1; j_gene: TRBJ2-3; v_gene: TRBV18; CDR3aa: CASSSSQGVLDTQYF; CDR3nt: TGTGCCAGCTCCTCCTCCCAGGGGGTCTTAGATACGCAGTATTTT
abundance: NA; d_gene: TRBD2; j_gene: TRBJ2-1; v_gene: TRBV2; CDR3aa: CASSTLAGGSYNEQFF; CDR3nt: TGTGCCAGCAGTACGTTAGCGGGGGGGTCCTACAATGAGCAGTTCTTC
abundance: NA; d_gene: TRBD1; j_gene: TRBJ1-5; v_gene: TRBV15; CDR3aa: CATSDREMGNQPQHF; CDR3nt: TGTGCCACTTCAGACAGGGAGATGGGCAATCAGCCCCAGCATTTT
abundance: NA; d_gene: TRBD1; j_gene: TRBJ1-6; v_gene: TRBV5-5; CDR3aa: CASSTRTGGDNSPLHF; CDR3nt: TGTGCCAGCAGCACCCGGACAGGGGGAGATAATTCACCCCTCCACTTT
abundance: NA; d_gene: NA; j_gene: TRBJ1-4; v_gene: TRBV7-8; CDR3aa: CASSSPTGFANEKLFF; CDR3nt: TGTGCCAGCAGCTCCCCTACAGGATTTGCAAATGAAAAACTGTTTTTT
abundance: once; d_gene: TRBD1; j_gene: TRBJ1-1; v_gene: TRBV19; CDR3aa: CASSPRTGLNTEAFF; CDR3nt: TGTGCCAGTAGTCCCCGGACAGGATTGAACACTGAAGCTTTCTTT
abundance: NA; d_gene: TRBD2; j_gene: TRBJ2-5; v_gene: TRBV7-6; CDR3aa: CASSKLAGGAETQYF; CDR3nt: TGTGCCAGCAGCAAACTAGCGGGAGGCGCGGAGACCCAGTACTTC
abundance: NA; d_gene: TRBD1; j_gene: TRBJ1-4; v_gene: TRBV27; CDR3aa: CASSRQGRAATNEKLFF; CDR3nt: TGTGCCAGCAGTCGACAGGGACGCGCAGCAACTAATGAAAAACTGTTTTTT
abundance: NA; d_gene: TRBD2; j_gene: TRBJ2-2; v_gene: TRBV25-1; CDR3aa: CASSNRIGLAGAGELFF; CDR3nt: TGTGCCAGCAGTAACCGAATAGGACTAGCGGGCGCCGGGGAGCTGTTTTTT
abundance: NA; d_gene: NA; j_gene: TRBJ2-7; v_gene: TRBV25-1; CDR3aa: CASSELGRPIYEQYF; CDR3nt: TGTGCCAGCAGTGAACTGGGGAGGCCCATCTACGAGCAGTACTTC
abundance: NA; d_gene: NA; j_gene: TRBJ2-7; v_gene: TRBV28; CDR3aa: CASHPPGAGRQYF; CDR3nt: TGTGCCAGCCATCCCCCCGGCGCGGGCAGGCAGTACTTC
abundance: NA; d_gene: TRBD1; j_gene: TRBJ1-2; v_gene: TRBV2; CDR3aa: CASSADRVSGYTF; CDR3nt: TGTGCCAGCAGTGCGGACAGGGTGAGCGGCTACACCTTC
abundance: once; d_gene: NA; j_gene: TRBJ2-1; v_gene: TRBV4-1; CDR3aa: CASSQVLTGNEQFF; CDR3nt: TGCGCCAGCAGCCAAGTCCTCACAGGGAATGAGCAGTTCTTC
abundance: NA; d_gene: NA; j_gene: TRBJ2-5; v_gene: TRBV18; CDR3aa: CASSPLTVVIGGEETQYF; CDR3nt: TGTGCCAGCTCACCACTAACGGTAGTGATCGGGGGAGAAGAGACCCAGTACTTC
abundance: NA; d_gene: NA; j_gene: TRBJ2-7; v_gene: TRBV4-1; CDR3aa: CASSQDRTRVGEQYF; CDR3nt: TGCGCCAGCAGCCAAGACCGAACTAGGGTAGGTGAGCAGTACTTC
abundance: NA; d_gene: TRBD1; j_gene: TRBJ2-1; v_gene: TRBV30; CDR3aa: CAWGQGAYNEQFF; CDR3nt: TGTGCCTGGGGTCAGGGGGCCTACAATGAGCAGTTCTTC
abundance: NA; d_gene: NA; j_gene: TRBJ2-7; v_gene: TRBV7-9; CDR3aa: CASSFRTDGQIAYEQYF; CDR3nt: TGTGCCAGCAGCTTTAGGACCGACGGACAGATCGCGTACGAGCAGTACTTC
abundance: NA; d_gene: NA; j_gene: TRBJ1-2; v_gene: TRBV10-3; CDR3aa: CASGGAPGDYGYTF; CDR3nt: TGTGCCTCCGGGGGGGCCCCCGGGGACTATGGCTACACCTTC
abundance: once; d_gene: NA; j_gene: TRBJ1-2; v_gene: TRBV6-4; CDR3aa: CASSEAPEGLYGYTF; CDR3nt: TGTGCCAGCAGTGAGGCACCCGAGGGCCTTTATGGCTACACCTTC
abundance: NA; d_gene: NA; j_gene: TRBJ1-2; v_gene: TRBV5-1; CDR3aa: CASSTDGTDYSYTF; CDR3nt: TGCGCCAGCAGCACCGACGGGACTGACTATAGCTACACCTTC
abundance: NA; d_gene: NA; j_gene: TRBJ1-1; v_gene: TRBV12-5; CDR3aa: CASGKTSNTEAFF; CDR3nt: TGTGCTAGTGGTAAGACTTCCAACACTGAAGCTTTCTTT
abundance: NA; d_gene: TRBD1; j_gene: TRBJ1-3; v_gene: TRBV7-9; CDR3aa: CASSSWDSSGNTIYF; CDR3nt: TGTGCCAGCAGCTCCTGGGACAGCTCTGGAAACACCATATATTTT
abundance: once; d_gene: NA; j_gene: TRBJ1-5; v_gene: TRBV6-5; CDR3aa: CASMRNLNQPQHF; CDR3nt: TGTGCCAGCATGAGGAATCTCAATCAGCCCCAGCATTTT
abundance: NA; d_gene: TRBD1; j_gene: TRBJ1-5; v_gene: TRBV28; CDR3aa: CASSLRDSLWPQHF; CDR3nt: TGTGCCAGCAGCTTACGGGACAGCCTCTGGCCCCAGCATTTT
abundance: NA; d_gene: TRBD2; j_gene: TRBJ2-5; v_gene: TRBV7-3; CDR3aa: CASSPLLKRLAGVGETQYF; CDR3nt: TGTGCCAGCAGCCCCCTACTCAAACGACTAGCGGGGGTAGGGGAGACCCAGTACTTC
abundance: NA; d_gene: TRBD1; j_gene: TRBJ1-6; v_gene: TRBV11-2; CDR3aa: CASSWTGRNNSPLHF; CDR3nt: TGTGCCAGCAGCTGGACAGGGCGAAACAATTCACCCCTCCACTTT
abundance: NA; d_gene: TRBD1; j_gene: TRBJ1-2; v_gene: TRBV3-1/TRBV3-2; CDR3aa: CASSQYLTGHGYTF; CDR3nt: TGTGCCAGCAGCCAATATTTGACAGGGCATGGCTACACCTTC
abundance: NA; d_gene: TRBD2; j_gene: TRBJ2-1; v_gene: TRBV5-6; CDR3aa: CASSRSGGAYNEQFF; CDR3nt: TGTGCCAGCAGTAGAAGCGGGGGGGCCTACAATGAGCAGTTCTTC
abundance: NA; d_gene: NA; j_gene: TRBJ1-1; v_gene: TRBV18; CDR3aa: CASSLRTENTEAFF; CDR3nt: TGTGCCAGCTCACTACGGACAGAGAACACTGAAGCTTTCTTT
abundance: NA; d_gene: TRBD1; j_gene: TRBJ1-2; v_gene: TRBV5-1; CDR3aa: CASSLPGQNYGYTF; CDR3nt: TGCGCCAGTTCTCTTCCGGGACAGAACTATGGCTACACCTTC
abundance: NA; d_gene: NA; j_gene: TRBJ1-2; v_gene: TRBV29-1; CDR3aa: CSVPIPQGLSLGYTF; CDR3nt: TGCAGCGTTCCGATCCCCCAGGGATTAAGTCTAGGCTACACCTTC
abundance: NA; d_gene: TRBD2; j_gene: TRBJ2-4; v_gene: TRBV2; CDR3aa: CASTMTSGSGRAKNIQYF; CDR3nt: TGTGCCAGCACCATGACTAGCGGGAGCGGCAGGGCCAAAAACATTCAGTACTTC
abundance: NA; d_gene: NA; j_gene: TRBJ2-2; v_gene: TRBV5-1; CDR3aa: CASSLSEYTGELFF; CDR3nt: TGCGCCAGCAGCTTGTCGGAGTACACCGGGGAGCTGTTTTTT
abundance: once; d_gene: NA; j_gene: TRBJ1-2; v_gene: TRBV4-1; CDR3aa: CASSQAEWSPNYTF; CDR3nt: TGCGCCAGCAGCCAAGCCGAGTGGAGCCCTAACTACACCTTC
abundance: NA; d_gene: NA; j_gene: TRBJ1-2; v_gene: TRBV18; CDR3aa: CASSHGQQTYGYTF; CDR3nt: TGTGCCAGCTCACACGGACAGCAAACCTATGGCTACACCTTC
abundance: NA; d_gene: NA; j_gene: TRBJ1-4; v_gene: TRBV2; CDR3aa: CASRRTSSGAEEKLFF; CDR3nt: TGTGCCAGCAGAAGGACCTCGAGTGGGGCTGAGGAAAAACTGTTTTTT
abundance: NA; d_gene: NA; j_gene: TRBJ2-1; v_gene: TRBV28; CDR3aa: CASHASSLGVNEQFF; CDR3nt: TGTGCCAGCCACGCCTCAAGTCTAGGGGTCAATGAGCAGTTCTTC
abundance: NA; d_gene: TRBD2; j_gene: TRBJ2-3; v_gene: TRBV10-3; CDR3aa: CAISRVAGGLTDTQYF; CDR3nt: TGTGCCATCAGTAGAGTGGCGGGAGGTCTCACAGATACGCAGTATTTT
abundance: NA; d_gene: NA; j_gene: TRBJ1-1; v_gene: TRBV7-6; CDR3aa: CASSSQRANTEAFF; CDR3nt: TGTGCCAGCAGCTCCCAAAGAGCGAACACTGAAGCTTTCTTT
abundance: few; d_gene: NA; j_gene: TRBJ2-1; v_gene: TRBV7-8; CDR3aa: CASSLQGGRAYNEQFF; CDR3nt: TGTGCCAGCAGCTTACAAGGGGGGAGGGCCTACAATGAGCAGTTCTTC
abundance: NA; d_gene: TRBD1; j_gene: TRBJ1-2; v_gene: TRBV30; CDR3aa: CSMTGTGYGYTF; CDR3nt: TGTTCGATGACAGGGACAGGCTATGGCTACACCTTC
abundance: NA; d_gene: NA; j_gene: TRBJ1-6; v_gene: TRBV7-6; CDR3aa: CASSLEGRGVYNSPLHF; CDR3nt: TGTGCCAGCAGCTTAGAGGGGAGGGGAGTCTATAATTCACCCCTCCACTTT
abundance: NA; d_gene: NA; j_gene: TRBJ2-1; v_gene: TRBV20-1; CDR3aa: CSASADEQFF; CDR3nt: TGCAGTGCTTCAGCGGATGAGCAGTTCTTC
abundance: NA; d_gene: NA; j_gene: TRBJ2-1; v_gene: TRBV2; CDR3aa: CASSATRGPTGEQFF; CDR3nt: TGTGCCAGCAGTGCGACTAGGGGGCCCACAGGAGAGCAGTTCTTC
abundance: NA; d_gene: NA; j_gene: TRBJ1-5; v_gene: TRBV12-5; CDR3aa: CASGFDRDSNQPQHF; CDR3nt: TGTGCTAGTGGCTTCGACAGAGATAGCAATCAGCCCCAGCATTTT
abundance: NA; d_gene: NA; j_gene: TRBJ1-5; v_gene: TRBV9; CDR3aa: CASSVGIGSGQPQHF; CDR3nt: TGTGCCAGCAGCGTAGGTATAGGGTCGGGACAGCCCCAGCATTTT
abundance: once; d_gene: TRBD1; j_gene: TRBJ1-4; v_gene: TRBV14; CDR3aa: CASSQGDREANEKLFF; CDR3nt: TGTGCCAGCAGCCAAGGGGACAGGGAAGCTAATGAAAAACTGTTTTTT
abundance: NA; d_gene: NA; j_gene: TRBJ1-2; v_gene: TRBV11-2; CDR3aa: CASSPVMGQLTGYTF; CDR3nt: TGTGCCAGCAGCCCAGTTATGGGACAATTGACGGGCTACACCTTC
abundance: once; d_gene: TRBD2; j_gene: TRBJ2-5; v_gene: TRBV5-1; CDR3aa: CASSLSFGGTETQYF; CDR3nt: TGCGCCAGCAGCTTGTCCTTCGGGGGGACGGAGACCCAGTACTTC
abundance: once; d_gene: NA; j_gene: TRBJ1-5; v_gene: TRBV5-1; CDR3aa: CASSSKGRTEGPQHF; CDR3nt: TGCGCCAGCAGCTCCAAGGGCCGGACCGAGGGGCCCCAGCATTTT
abundance: NA; d_gene: TRBD2; j_gene: TRBJ2-5; v_gene: TRBV9; CDR3aa: CASSVGLREGHQTQYF; CDR3nt: TGTGCCAGCAGCGTAGGTTTACGGGAGGGCCACCAGACCCAGTACTTC
abundance: NA; d_gene: TRBD1; j_gene: TRBJ2-1; v_gene: TRBV19; CDR3aa: CASSILRQGSYNEQFF; CDR3nt: TGTGCCAGTAGTATATTACGACAGGGATCCTACAATGAGCAGTTCTTC
abundance: NA; d_gene: TRBD1; j_gene: TRBJ2-3; v_gene: TRBV7-9; CDR3aa: CASSPGTALRDTQYF; CDR3nt: TGTGCCAGCAGCCCCGGGACAGCCCTTCGCGATACGCAGTATTTT
abundance: NA; d_gene: NA; j_gene: TRBJ1-3; v_gene: TRBV19; CDR3aa: CASGLGRGFSGNTIYF; CDR3nt: TGTGCCAGTGGCTTGGGCAGGGGATTCTCTGGAAACACCATATATTTT